The 5 T cell receptor beta chains below were found in one sample sequenced in a study of cytomegalovirus exposure and HLA in healthy donors. Assay: immunoSEQ multiplex PCR; the TCRdb copy retains only in-frame clones and omits some. The sample yields tens of thousands of clones, around nine tenths seen once. The sample taken for sequencing was PBMCs. These receptor sequences come from a young woman in good health and CMV-seropositive.

J is TRBJ1-5 and V is TRBV27; no clear D. The germline gives CDR1 MNHEY, CDR2 SMNVEV (reference sequence). The ends were cut back, 4 bases at V and 2 bases at J, with 6 bases in the middle. CDR3 length: 13 residues. The CDR3 DNA follows: TGTGCCAGCAGTTCGATAGGCAATCAGCCCCAGCATTTT. Encoded protein: CASSSIGNQPQHF.

The V and J genes are TRBV18 and TRBJ2-7, with D tentatively TRBD1 (6 bases). This CDR3 spans 13 amino acids. The V gene's germline CDR1 is KGHSH and CDR2 LQKENI. Trimming took 3 bases from V and 6 from J, leaving 12 bases between them. CDR3 DNA sequence: TGTGCCAGCTCACCCCAGGGGTCGGGCGAGCAGTACTTC. This gives the protein CASSPQGSGEQYF.

This chain joins TRBV4-2 and TRBJ1-5, with TRBD1 as a possible D gene (6 bases). V shed 0 bases and J shed 0 bases, with 15 bases lying between them. Germline V gene data show CDR1 as LGHNA and CDR2 as YNFKEQ. This CDR3 has 18 amino acids. CDR3 bases: TGTGCCAGCAGCCAAGAAGGAGGGGGGGGATATAGCAATCAGCCCCAGCATTTT. Translation: CASSQEGGGGYSNQPQHF.

The rearrangement joins TRBV6-6 to TRBJ2-7, with TRBD1 matching over 9 bases. The CDR3 is made up of 13 amino acids. Looked up from germline, CDR1 is MNHNY and CDR2 is SVGAGI (reference sequence). The ends lost 6 bases at V and 3 bases at J; junction bases unmatched: 3. This chain's CDR3 is CASSRGQGYEQYF. For the CDR3, the DNA is TGTGCCAGCAGCCGGGGACAGGGCTACGAGCAGTACTTC.

The chain recombines TRBV6-6 with TRBJ2-5; 8 nucleotides agree with TRBD1. V lost 4 bases to trimming and J lost 5 bases; unmatched junction nucleotides: 9. The germline gives CDR1 MNHNY, CDR2 SVGAGI (reference sequence). The CDR3 has 15 residues. CDR3 sequence reads: CASSFGQGPGETQYF. CDR3 sequence (DNA): TGTGCCAGCAGTTTCGGACAGGGCCCGGGGGAGACCCAGTACTTC.